One and the same sample provided the 30 T cell receptor beta chains below, sequenced in a study of blood T cell repertoires in COVID-19. Repertoires were generated with immunoSEQ multiplex PCR, while TCRdb's copy carries only in-frame clones and drops some. This table holds some 100,000 clones, approximately 90% found once. Sequenced material: peripheral blood. These receptors originate from a human donor with acute or convalescent COVID-19. The donor label of this sample is uncertain.

This clone has just a few counts. The chain combines TRBV6-6 with TRBJ2-1; maybe TRBD1 (5 bases). V shed 6 bases and J shed 15 bases, with 15 bases lying between them. CDR3 length: 11 residues. Germline V gives CDR1 MNHNY, CDR2 SVGAGI (reference sequence). The CDR3 coding sequence is TGTGCCAGCAGCCGCAGGGATTCTACGTTCTTC. Amino acid sequence: CASSRRDSTFF.

The V and J genes are TRBV7-6 and TRBJ2-3; 9 bases align to TRBD2. The CDR3 spans 15 residues. V lost 5 bases to trimming and J lost 4 bases; unmatched junction nucleotides: 7. The germline CDR1 and CDR2 sequences are SGHVS and FNYEAQ. CDR3 nucleotide sequence: TGTGCCAGCAGCATTAGCGGGAGTTTTTCAGATACGCAGTATTTT. Its translation is CASSISGSFSDTQYF.

The J gene is TRBJ2-1, the V gene TRBV5-4; 7 nucleotides align to TRBD2. The CDR3 has 15 residues. The ends lost 1 base at V and 8 bases at J; junction bases unmatched: 9. The germline gives CDR1 SGHNT, CDR2 YYREEE (reference sequence). In nucleotides, the CDR3 is TGTGCCAGCAGCTTGCCGGGGGAGGGCCTTTATGAGCAGTTCTTC. Translating it yields CASSLPGEGLYEQFF.

The V gene is TRBV19, the J gene TRBJ1-4; D is unresolved. V gave up 5 bases and J gave up 6 bases, with 19 bases separating them. The CDR3 extends over 16 amino acids. CDR1 LNHDA and CDR2 SQIVND come from the germline V gene (reference sequence). The CDR3 DNA reads as TGTGCCAGTAGTGGACCGACGGGTTCGAGGGATGAAAAACTGTTTTTT. Its translation: CASSGPTGSRDEKLFF. Complete variable domain (other parts from reference TRBV19 and TRBJ1-4): DGGITQSPKYLFRKEGQNVTLSCEQNLNHDAMYWYRQDPGQGLRLIYYSQIVNDFQKGDIAEGYSVSREKKESFPLTVTSAQKNPTAFYLCASSGPTGSRDEKLFFGSGTQLSVL.

The chain employs TRBV7-2 and TRBJ1-1; TRBD1 might be the D (5 bases). Trimming shortened V by 4 bases and J by 4 bases, and 19 bases separated the two germline ends. This CDR3 has 16 residues. Germline-derived CDR1 and CDR2 are SGHTA and FQGNSA. Here the CDR3 DNA reads TGTGCCAGCAGCTCCAGTTTAGTGGTTAGGGGCACTGAAGCTTTCTTT. As protein: CASSSSLVVRGTEAFF.

V usage is TRBV7-9 and J usage is TRBJ1-2; a possible D gene is TRBD1 (5 bases). V shed 3 bases and J shed 8 bases, with 13 bases lying between them. Looked up from germline, CDR1 is SEHNR and CDR2 is FQNEAQ (reference sequence). The CDR3 spans 13 residues. Here the CDR3 reads CASSLAQAVGYTF. CDR3 coding DNA: TGTGCCAGCAGCTTGGCACAGGCGGTCGGCTACACCTTC.

V and J are TRBV3-1 (or the pseudogene TRBV3-2) and TRBJ1-3; weak D call: TRBD1 (6 bases). The CDR3 contains 14 residues. The germline V gene encodes CDR1 LGHDT and CDR2 YNNKEL (reference sequence). V lost 3 bases, J lost 3 bases, and 9 bases lay in between. CDR3 nucleotides: TGTGCCAGCAGCCAGGGGGCTCATGGAAACACCATATATTTT. Residues: CASSQGAHGNTIYF.

The chain combines TRBV6-2 or TRBV6-3 with TRBJ1-2; 7 bases are shared with TRBD1. J was trimmed by 9 bases and V by 2 bases; bases with no gene match: 9. The CDR3 loop spans 14 amino acids. From germline, CDR1 is MNHEY and CDR2 SVGEGT. In DNA, the CDR3 is TGTGCCAGCAGTTACGGGGACAGTGCCCACAGCTACACCTTC. It is translated as CASSYGDSAHSYTF.

The gene calls are TRBV11-2 and TRBJ2-2, with unresolved D. With 3 bases removed from V and 4 bases from J, the gap between germline ends came to 12 bases. Germline CDR1 reads SGHAT; CDR2 reads FQNNGV. This CDR3 is built from 15 residues. The CDR3 region has the DNA TGTGCCAGCAGCTTTTCCGGTGCGGTCACCGGGGAGCTGTTTTTT. This gives the protein CASSFSGAVTGELFF.

The rearrangement uses TRBV6-5 and TRBJ1-6; 7 bases agree with TRBD1. The CDR3 consists of 14 residues. Trimming removed 6 bases from V and 14 bases from J; junction bases left unmatched: 13. Germline lookup yields CDR1 MNHEY and CDR2 SVGAGI. CDR3 nucleotide sequence: TGTGCCAGCAGCAAGACAGGGAAACATGGAGCCCTCCACTTT. This encodes CASSKTGKHGALHF.

This chain uses TRBV19 with TRBJ1-2; 7 bases fit TRBD1. The CDR3 contains 13 residues. Germline V lookup: CDR1 LNHDA, CDR2 SQIVND (reference sequence). V lost 7 bases to trimming and J lost 6 bases; unmatched junction nucleotides: 8. Here the CDR3 DNA reads TGTGCCAGTATCCCAAAAAGGGGGCATGGCTACACCTTC. Its protein is CASIPKRGHGYTF.

This clone was observed a handful of times. The gene calls are TRBV4-1 and TRBJ1-1; 7 nucleotides match TRBD1. This CDR3 has 17 residues. Germline lookup yields CDR1 MGHRA and CDR2 YSYEKL. The V and J ends lost 6 bases and 1 base, in that order; junction bases with no gene match: 14. The CDR3 sequence: CASRLSPYRGGNTEAFF. The CDR3 DNA sequence: TGCGCCAGCAGGCTTTCACCCTACAGGGGAGGGAACACTGAAGCTTTCTTT.

This chain uses TRBV6-5 with TRBJ1-5; tentative D call: TRBD1 (6 bases). CDR3 length equals 15 residues. Looked up from germline, CDR1 is MNHEY and CDR2 is SVGAGI. Trimming pared 6 bases from V and 7 bases from J, leaving 19 bases between. This CDR3 is CASSDFTQGNQPQHF. The CDR3 region has the DNA TGTGCCAGCAGCGACTTTACGCAGGGGAACCAGCCCCAGCATTTT.

CDR3 bases: TGTGCCAGCATATTGGGAGGCACGAACACTGAAGCTTTCTTT. This encodes CASILGGTNTEAFF. This sequence joins TRBV7-8 and TRBJ1-1, with D unresolved. In germline, CDR1 is SGHVS, CDR2 FQNEAQ. V was pared by 7 bases and J by 1 base, with 13 bases between. The CDR3 is 14 residues long.

The gene calls are TRBV20-1 and TRBJ1-2; TRBD1 matches at 8 bases. From germline, CDR1 is DFQATT and CDR2 SNEGSKA (reference sequence). CDR3 length: 11 residues. The junction had 2 bases not matched to a gene; V was cut back by 3 bases and J by 8 bases. The CDR3 bases are TGCAGTGCTAGTACAGGGGGAGGCTACACCTTC. It yields the protein CSASTGGGYTF.

The chain uses TRBV5-4 and TRBJ2-7, with a possible D match to TRBD1 (6 bases). V was shortened by 0 bases and J by 3 bases, with 16 bases between the two germline ends. Germline lookup yields CDR1 SGHNT and CDR2 YYREEE (reference sequence). The CDR3 extends over 16 amino acids. CDR3: CASSLGGQGSYYEQYF. The CDR3 nucleotides are TGTGCCAGCAGCTTGGGTGGGCAGGGGAGTTACTACGAGCAGTACTTC. The whole variable domain, filled in from reference TRBV5-4 and TRBJ2-7, reads ETGVTQSPTHLIKTRGQQVTLRCSSQSGHNTVSWYQQALGQGPQFIFQYYREEENGRGNFPPRFSGLQFPNYSSELNVNALELDDSALYLCASSLGGQGSYYEQYFGPGTRLTVT.

The rearrangement links TRBV9 to TRBJ1-3; D unresolved. Deletions cut 4 bases from V and 0 bases from J, with 14 bases between. The CDR3 totals 16 residues. Germline V gives CDR1 SGDLS, CDR2 YYNGEE. The CDR3 spells CASSPEDSSSGNTIYF. In nucleotides, the CDR3 is TGTGCCAGCAGCCCTGAGGACTCGAGCTCTGGAAACACCATATATTTT.

The rearrangement links TRBV28 to TRBJ1-1, with TRBD1 matching over 9 bases. CDR1 and CDR2 from the germline V gene are MDHEN and SYDVKM. After removal of 6 bases from V and 4 bases from J, the junction contained 6 bases not matched to a gene. The CDR3 length is 14 residues. In DNA form, the CDR3 reads TGTGCCAGCAGCCCACAGGGGGCGGTCACTGAAGCTTTCTTT. Translating it yields CASSPQGAVTEAFF.

This clone appeared once. In nucleotides, the CDR3 is TGTGCCAGCAGCTTTCCCCTTCTGACTAGTACGTCCTACAATGAGCAGTTCTTC. Protein: CASSFPLLTSTSYNEQFF. This chain connects TRBV7-9 to TRBJ2-1; TRBD2 is a possible D gene (6 bases). V was trimmed by 3 bases and J by 1 base, leaving 19 bases between them. CDR1 is SEHNR and CDR2 is FQNEAQ in the germline V gene (reference sequence). CDR3 length equals 18 residues.

The J gene is TRBJ1-1, the V gene TRBV28; 7 bases line up with TRBD1. The J segment lost 7 bases and the V segment lost 6 bases, leaving 5 bases of the junction unmatched. The CDR3 is 12 amino acids. Germline V gene data show CDR1 as MDHEN and CDR2 as SYDVKM. CDR3 loop: CASSLTGVEAFF. The CDR3 DNA is TGTGCCAGCAGCTTAACAGGGGTTGAAGCTTTCTTT.

The chain couples TRBV2 to TRBJ1-5; D might be TRBD1 (5 bases). V was clipped by 4 bases and J by 4 bases, with 14 bases between them. This CDR3 region has 15 residues. Germline CDR1 SNHLY, CDR2 FYNNEI. This CDR3 reads CASSVGQGGNQPQHF. The CDR3 DNA follows: TGTGCCAGCAGTGTGGGGCAGGGAGGAAATCAGCCCCAGCATTTT.

V and J are TRBV27 and TRBJ1-1, with a possible D match to TRBD1 (5 bases). V was shortened by 0 bases and J by 6 bases, with 8 bases between the two germline ends. From germline, CDR1 is MNHEY and CDR2 SMNVEV (reference sequence). The CDR3 has 13 amino acids. CDR3 nucleotide sequence: TGTGCCAGCAGTTTATCAAGGGGCTCTGAAGCTTTCTTT. Translated: CASSLSRGSEAFF.

V usage is TRBV18 and J usage is TRBJ1-2; D is perhaps TRBD1 (5 bases). In germline, CDR1 is KGHSH, CDR2 LQKENI. The CDR3 consists of 14 residues. The V and J ends lost 3 bases and 2 bases respectively, with 10 bases between them. The CDR3 sequence is CASSPGSGNYGYTF. CDR3 bases: TGTGCCAGCTCACCTGGGTCAGGGAACTATGGCTACACCTTC. Looking up the rest from reference TRBV18 and TRBJ1-2 gives the full variable domain: NAGVMQNPRHLVRRRGQEARLRCSPMKGHSHVYWYRQLPEEGLKFMVYLQKENIIDESGMPKERFSAEFPKEGPSILRIQQVVRGDSAAYFCASSPGSGNYGYTFGSGTRLTVV.

This clone was observed a single time. The V gene is TRBV5-1, the J gene TRBJ2-5, with 10 bases fitting TRBD2. V lost 3 bases and J lost 1; bases outside the gene matches: 6. CDR3 length equals 16 residues. The germline CDR1 and CDR2 sequences are SGHRS and YFSETQ. CDR3 loop: CASSSPSGGTQETQYF. In DNA, the CDR3 is TGCGCCAGCAGCTCGCCTAGCGGGGGAACCCAAGAGACCCAGTACTTC.

The J gene is TRBJ2-7, the V gene TRBV18; D is undetermined. The CDR3 sequence is 14 residues long. Trimming cost V 2 bases and J 0 bases, with 8 bases left between them. Germline lookup yields CDR1 KGHSH and CDR2 LQKENI. The CDR3 DNA reads TGTGCCAGCTCACCAGGGCAGAGCTCCTACGAGCAGTACTTC. This encodes CASSPGQSSYEQYF.

V is TRBV5-4 and J is TRBJ1-4, with 8 positions matching TRBD1. CDR3 length: 16 amino acids. Germline V gene data show CDR1 as SGHNT and CDR2 as YYREEE (reference sequence). Trimming took 4 bases from V and 7 from J; bases not matched to a gene: 12. This CDR3 reads CASSRQGYSRGEKLFF. The DNA for the CDR3 is TGTGCCAGCAGCCGACAGGGGTATTCCAGGGGTGAAAAACTGTTTTTT.

V usage is TRBV6-5 and J usage is TRBJ1-2; 7 nucleotides match TRBD1. The CDR3 runs 16 residues. V shed 2 bases, J shed 6 bases, and the junction held 12 bases outside the gene matches. Germline CDR1 reads MNHEY; CDR2 reads SVGAGI. CDR3 amino acids: CASSYQRGGAVHGYTF. The CDR3 DNA reads as TGTGCCAGCAGTTACCAACGAGGGGGCGCGGTTCATGGCTACACCTTC.

The gene calls are TRBV12-3 or TRBV12-4 and TRBJ2-3, with unresolved D. CDR3 length equals 13 residues. The V end lost 2 bases, the J end lost 1 base, and 4 bases lay between the germline ends. The CDR3 region has the DNA TGTGCCAGCAGTTTATTCGGCACAGATACGCAGTATTTT. As protein: CASSLFGTDTQYF.

The chain has TRBV27 and TRBJ1-5; 7 bases are shared with TRBD1. V lost 5 bases, J lost 7 bases, and 11 bases stayed unmatched. This CDR3 contains 15 residues. CDR1 MNHEY and CDR2 SMNVEV come from the germline V gene (reference sequence). CDR3 loop: CASSMKQGIGQPQHF. The CDR3 nucleotides are TGTGCCAGCAGTATGAAACAGGGGATAGGGCAGCCCCAGCATTTT.

This clone came up once. CDR3 DNA: TGTGCCAGCAGTTCCAGGGGAGATACGCAGTATTTT. Protein product: CASSSRGDTQYF. V and J are TRBV28 and TRBJ2-3, with D perhaps matching TRBD1 (6 bases). The germline CDR1 and CDR2 sequences are MDHEN and SYDVKM. V shed 4 bases and J shed 5 bases, with 7 bases lying between them. CDR3 length equals 12 residues.